Shown below are 14 T cell receptor beta chains from a single sample sequenced in a study of blood T cell repertoires in COVID-19. The repertoire was sequenced with immunoSEQ multiplex PCR; TCRdb's copy has only in-frame clones and lacks some. The table includes 120,000 or so clones, around 86% detected once. Sequencing was done on a sample of peripheral blood. The receptors stem from an elderly man with active or convalescent COVID-19.

The rearrangement joins TRBV28 to TRBJ2-1, with a tentative D call TRBD2 (6 bases). The CDR3 is 12 amino acids. Germline values: CDR1 MDHEN, CDR2 SYDVKM. V was cut by 3 bases and J by 12 bases, with 12 bases left in between. CDR3 in amino acids: CASSFPGLGQFF. In nucleotides, the CDR3 is TGTGCCAGCAGTTTCCCGGGACTGGGGCAGTTCTTC.

The chain has TRBV6-5 and TRBJ1-6; D may be TRBD1 (5 bases). This CDR3 contains 16 residues. CDR1 is MNHEY and CDR2 is SVGAGI in the germline V gene. V lost 0 bases and J lost 10, with 16 bases in between. The CDR3 nucleotides read TGTGCCAGCAGTTACTCAACGGGGGGGAGAAGATCACCCCTCCACTTT. Its translation is CASSYSTGGRRSPLHF.

The CDR3 reads CASNSGTGKSQYF. The CDR3 DNA reads TGTGCCAGCAACTCCGGGACAGGGAAATCTCAGTACTTC. The V and J genes are TRBV12-3 or TRBV12-4 and TRBJ2-7; TRBD1 aligns across 9 bases. The V gene end was trimmed by 7 bases and the J gene end by 10 bases; junction bases not matched to a gene: 11. The CDR3 consists of 13 residues.

The V call is TRBV7-2, the J call TRBJ1-2; TRBD1 agrees at 10 bases. Germline loops: CDR1 SGHTA, CDR2 FQGNSA. V lost 0 bases and J lost 7; bases outside the gene matches: 8. The CDR3 runs to 16 residues. The CDR3 loop is CASSLALDRGPSGYTF. CDR3 DNA sequence: TGTGCCAGCAGCTTAGCTCTAGACAGGGGGCCGTCTGGCTACACCTTC.

The chain uses TRBV28 and TRBJ1-5; the match to TRBD1 covers 7 bases. Trimming cost V 2 bases and J 9 bases; bases outside gene matches: 10. CDR3 length equals 15 residues. Germline-derived CDR1 and CDR2 are MDHEN and SYDVKM. The CDR3: CASSLPGTALGPQHF. The CDR3 nucleotides are TGTGCCAGCAGTTTACCCGGGACAGCCTTGGGGCCCCAGCATTTT. Complete variable domain (other parts from reference TRBV28 and TRBJ1-5): DVKVTQSSRYLVKRTGEKVFLECVQDMDHENMFWYRQDPGLGLRLIYFSYDVKMKEKGDIPEGYSVSREKKERFSLILESASTNQTSMYLCASSLPGTALGPQHFGDGTRLSIL.

This clone appeared many times. The gene calls are TRBV12-3 or TRBV12-4 and TRBJ2-7; D is ambiguous. This CDR3 comprises 11 residues. V lost 4 bases, J lost 2 bases, and 3 bases lay in between. The CDR3 coding sequence is TGTGCCAGCAGTTCAACCTACGAGCAGTACTTC. Its protein is CASSSTYEQYF.

This clone was detected a few times. V gene TRBV14 combines with J gene TRBJ2-1, with D uncertain. The CDR3 spans 13 residues. V was clipped by 6 bases and J by 5 bases, with 11 bases between them. CDR1 is SGHDN and CDR2 is FVKESK in the germline V gene. The CDR3 spells CASSNFFNNEQFF. The CDR3 DNA reads TGTGCCAGCAGTAACTTTTTCAACAATGAGCAGTTCTTC. Supplemented by reference TRBV14 and TRBJ2-1, the full variable domain reads EAGVTQFPSHSVIEKGQTVTLRCDPISGHDNLYWYRRVMGKEIKFLLHFVKESKQDESGMPNNRFLAERTGGTYSTLKVQPAELEDSGVYFCASSNFFNNEQFFGPGTRLTVL.

Concerning this clone itself: Other DNA sequences in the sample encode the same CDR3. The chain employs TRBV9 and TRBJ2-2, with 14 bases identical to TRBD2. Unmatched junction bases numbered 0, after V lost 0 bases and J lost 5 bases. The CDR3 runs 16 residues. The germline gives CDR1 SGDLS, CDR2 YYNGEE. CDR3: CASSVGLAGGTGELFF. CDR3 coding DNA: TGTGCCAGCAGCGTAGGACTAGCGGGGGGGACCGGGGAGCTGTTTTTT.

The chain has TRBV24-1 and TRBJ1-3, with a possible D match to TRBD1 (5 bases). CDR3 length: 16 amino acids. Germline lookup yields CDR1 KGHDR and CDR2 SFDVKD. Between the trimmed V and J ends, which lost 0 bases and 4 bases, there was a span of 12 bases. CDR3 sequence: CATSDLRREAGNTIYF. CDR3 nucleotides: TGTGCCACCAGTGATTTGCGCAGGGAGGCCGGAAACACCATATATTTT.

V and J are TRBV19 and TRBJ1-2, with 9 bases identical to TRBD1. V lost 6 bases, J lost 0 bases, and 5 bases stayed unmatched. Looked up from germline, CDR1 is LNHDA and CDR2 is SQIVND (reference sequence). The CDR3 contains 15 residues. CDR3 coding DNA: TGTGCCAGTAGATCGGGACAGGGACCTAACTATGGCTACACCTTC. Encoded protein: CASRSGQGPNYGYTF.

The chain carries TRBV5-6 and TRBJ1-2; TRBD1 might be the D (5 bases). V shed 5 bases and J shed 2 bases, with 10 bases lying between them. Germline CDR1 is SGHDT and CDR2 is YYEEEE. The CDR3 covers 13 residues. The CDR3 protein is CASRGRGNYGYTF. The CDR3 region has the DNA TGTGCCAGCAGGGGGCGAGGAAACTATGGCTACACCTTC.

The J gene is TRBJ1-5, the V gene TRBV4-1, with D maybe TRBD1 (5 bases). CDR3 size: 17 residues. CDR1 is MGHRA, CDR2 YSYEKL, per germline. Trimming shortened V by 1 base and J by 3 bases, and 16 bases separated the two germline ends. The CDR3 DNA reads TGCGCCAGCAGCCAAGGGCTCGCAAGGGGCGTCAATCAGCCCCAGCATTTT. Translated: CASSQGLARGVNQPQHF.

The CDR3 coding sequence is TGTGCCAGCAGTTTATCCCTACTCTATGGCTACACCTTC. It codes for CASSLSLLYGYTF. The V call is TRBV28, the J call TRBJ1-2; D gene uncertain. The germline CDR1 and CDR2 sequences are MDHEN and SYDVKM. This CDR3 is built from 13 residues. V lost 1 base and J 4 bases, leaving 7 bases between the germline ends.

The chain recombines TRBV11-3 with TRBJ2-7; 8 bases agree with TRBD1. With 4 bases clipped from V and 1 base from J, the junction kept 3 bases outside the gene matches. The CDR3 contains 14 residues. Germline V CDR1 and CDR2: SGHNT, YENEEA. The CDR3 sequence: CASSSNRGSYEQYF. CDR3 DNA sequence: TGTGCCAGCAGCTCCAACAGGGGGTCCTACGAGCAGTACTTC.